The 24 T cell receptor beta chains given below trace back to one sample, sequenced in a study of T cell responses to AZD1222 COVID-19 vaccine. Profiling relied on immunoSEQ multiplex PCR, and the TCRdb table lists in-frame clones only, not all of them. The table shows around 150,000 clones, with roughly 85% occurring only once. The sequencing used peripheral blood, collected 28 days after the second dose of the MenACWY control vaccine. The receptors were gathered from an adult who received the MenACWY meningococcal vaccine as a control.

This clone was seen just once. This chain joins TRBV4-1 and TRBJ1-3, with D perhaps matching TRBD1 (6 bases). Trimming shortened V by 8 bases and J by 1 base, and 12 bases separated the two germline ends. CDR1 and CDR2 from the germline V gene are MGHRA and YSYEKL. The CDR3 covers 14 residues. The CDR3 region has the DNA TGCGCCAGCGGGTTAACAGGGTCTGGAAACACCATATATTTT. Translation: CASGLTGSGNTIYF.

The CDR3 is CASSQNRDTEAFF. The CDR3 DNA sequence: TGTGCCAGCAGCCAGAACAGGGACACTGAAGCTTTCTTT. This chain connects TRBV7-7 to TRBJ1-1; D perhaps matches TRBD1 (6 bases). This CDR3 has 13 amino acids. Germline-derived CDR1 and CDR2 are SSHAT and FNYEAQ (reference sequence). V lost 5 bases, J lost 3 bases, and 10 bases lay in between.

Only one count was recorded for this clone. Different DNA sequences within this sample yield the same CDR3. This chain connects TRBV28 to TRBJ1-5, with a possible D match to TRBD1 (6 bases). The CDR3 length is 15 residues. V was clipped by 4 bases and J by 1 base, with 11 bases between them. Germline V gene sequence: CDR1 MDHEN, CDR2 SYDVKM. Here the CDR3 DNA reads TGTGCCAGCAGTTCGACAGGAGGGAGCAATCAGCCCCAGCATTTT. Translation: CASSSTGGSNQPQHF.

The rearrangement joins TRBV5-4 to TRBJ1-1; D perhaps matches TRBD1 (6 bases). V shed 4 bases and J shed 1 base, with 14 bases lying between them. Germline-derived CDR1 and CDR2 are SGHNT and YYREEE (reference sequence). The CDR3 contains 15 residues. CDR3 sequence reads: CASSTPGTRNTEAFF. The CDR3 nucleotides read TGTGCCAGCAGCACCCCCGGGACACGGAACACTGAAGCTTTCTTT.

The chain carries TRBV4-3 and TRBJ2-7, with a tentative D call TRBD2 (6 bases). The CDR3 sequence is 17 residues long. Germline V lookup: CDR1 LGHNA, CDR2 YSLEER. The ends were cut back, 1 base at V and 0 bases at J, with 16 bases in the middle. The CDR3 spells CASSQGATRDSSYEQYF. CDR3 DNA sequence: TGCGCCAGCAGCCAAGGGGCGACTCGGGACTCCTCCTACGAGCAGTACTTC.

The chain couples TRBV10-1 to TRBJ1-6; 7 nucleotides match TRBD1. CDR1 is WNHNN, CDR2 SYGVQD, per germline (reference sequence). This CDR3 has 15 amino acids. V gave up 3 bases and J gave up 6 bases; unmatched junction bases: 5. The CDR3 reads CASSDGQGVNSPLHF. DNA for the CDR3: TGCGCCAGCAGTGACGGGCAGGGGGTTAATTCACCCCTCCACTTT.

This clone appeared once. The chain uses TRBV5-1 and TRBJ1-4; TRBD1 is a possible D gene (5 bases). V was clipped by 4 bases and J by 8 bases, with 18 bases between them. The CDR3 consists of 15 residues. Germline V gene sequence: CDR1 SGHRS, CDR2 YFSETQ. As DNA, the CDR3 is TGCGCCAGCAGCCTTTCTCTGGGGGACTCGGAAAAACTGTTTTTT. Translating gives CASSLSLGDSEKLFF.

The rearrangement joins TRBV29-1 to TRBJ1-1; tentatively, D is TRBD1 (5 bases). This CDR3 is 15 amino acids long. In germline, CDR1 is SQVTM, CDR2 ANQGSEA. The V and J ends lost 4 bases and 0 bases respectively, with 15 bases between them. The CDR3 loop reads CSVGGEMGVNTEAFF. DNA for the CDR3: TGCAGCGTTGGAGGGGAGATGGGGGTGAACACTGAAGCTTTCTTT.

The chain links TRBV5-6 to TRBJ1-6, with D uncertain. Germline values: CDR1 SGHDT, CDR2 YYEEEE. V was trimmed by 4 bases and J by 7 bases, leaving 12 bases between them. The CDR3 sequence is 14 residues long. CDR3 protein: CASSQASANSPLHF. As DNA, the CDR3 is TGTGCCAGCAGCCAGGCCAGCGCGAATTCACCCCTCCACTTT.

V usage is TRBV3-1 (or the pseudogene TRBV3-2) and J usage is TRBJ1-2; 10 nucleotides agree with TRBD1. The germline gives CDR1 LGHDT, CDR2 YNNKEL (reference sequence). The trim removed 4 bases at V and 4 bases at J, leaving 9 bases unmatched. The CDR3 covers 16 residues. CDR3 DNA: TGTGCCAGCAGCCCAAACCCGACAGGGGGCAGCTATGGCTACACCTTC. Amino acids: CASSPNPTGGSYGYTF.

This clone appeared a few times. The gene calls are TRBV6-5 and TRBJ2-1; D possibly corresponds to TRBD2 (6 bases). Between the trimmed V and J ends, which lost 5 bases and 5 bases, there was a span of 13 bases. In germline, CDR1 is MNHEY, CDR2 SVGAGI. This CDR3 is built from 14 residues. The CDR3 is CASSRTNSDNEQFF. In nucleotides, the CDR3 is TGTGCCAGCAGTCGGACTAATTCCGACAATGAGCAGTTCTTC.

A few counts support this clone. It is unclear where the CDR3 begins or ends on the DNA, so no DNA is shown, and the CDR3 is as TCRdb lists it. The rearrangement uses TRBV27 and TRBJ2-2. Germline loops: CDR1 MNHEY, CDR2 SMNVEV (reference sequence). The CDR3 spans 12 residues, counting both ends. This CDR3 reads CASSFGAGELFF.

V is TRBV5-4 and J is TRBJ1-1; 8 bases are shared with TRBD1. The CDR3 spans 15 residues. Germline loops: CDR1 SGHNT, CDR2 YYREEE (reference sequence). Trimming removed 0 bases from V and 0 bases from J; junction bases left unmatched: 1. Here the CDR3 DNA reads TGTGCCAGCAGCTTGGGGACAGGGTTGAACACTGAAGCTTTCTTT. The encoded protein is CASSLGTGLNTEAFF.

The chain carries TRBV5-5 and TRBJ1-1, with TRBD1 as a possible D gene (5 bases). The V end was cut by 2 bases, the J end by 0 bases, with 17 bases between. Looked up from germline, CDR1 is SGHKS and CDR2 is YYEKEE (reference sequence). The CDR3 has 17 residues. DNA of the CDR3: TGTGCCAGCAGCTTTTATCCTACAGGTCAATTGAACACTGAAGCTTTCTTT. Its protein is CASSFYPTGQLNTEAFF.

This clone has only a few counts. The chain employs TRBV7-9 and TRBJ2-1; TRBD2 might be the D (7 bases). Germline V gene sequence: CDR1 SEHNR, CDR2 FQNEAQ (reference sequence). This CDR3 has 16 amino acids. V lost 5 bases to trimming and J lost 5 bases, with 19 bases between them. The CDR3 is CASSALGGGLNNEQFF. Written as DNA, the CDR3 is TGTGCCAGCAGCGCCCTCGGCGGGGGCCTTAACAATGAGCAGTTCTTC.

This chain connects TRBV2 to TRBJ1-6; no clear D gene. This CDR3 contains 12 residues. V lost 3 bases, J lost 9 bases, and 6 bases lay in between. Germline CDR1 reads SNHLY; CDR2 reads FYNNEI. CDR3 residues: CASSEAFSPLHF. CDR3 DNA sequence: TGTGCCAGCAGTGAGGCCTTTTCACCCCTCCACTTT.

The chain is built from TRBV5-1 and TRBJ1-5, with D maybe TRBD1 (6 bases). This CDR3 contains 14 residues. With 4 bases removed from V and 2 bases from J, the gap between germline ends came to 10 bases. Germline CDR1 reads SGHRS; CDR2 reads YFSETQ. This chain's CDR3 is CASSPDSRNQPQHF. The CDR3, as DNA: TGCGCCAGCAGCCCGGACAGCCGCAATCAGCCCCAGCATTTT.

The chain combines TRBV4-1 with TRBJ1-5, with D unclear. The CDR3 consists of 14 residues. Trimming pared 0 bases from V and 7 bases from J, leaving 10 bases between. Germline V gene sequence: CDR1 MGHRA, CDR2 YSYEKL. The CDR3 DNA follows: TGCGCCAGCAGCCAAGAGGATGTTGGCCAGCCCCAGCATTTT. Its protein is CASSQEDVGQPQHF.

Concerning this clone: Other DNA sequences in the sample encode the same CDR3. The rearrangement links TRBV5-1 to TRBJ2-5; D not certain. CDR3 length: 13 residues. Germline loops: CDR1 SGHRS, CDR2 YFSETQ. Trimming took off 0 bases at V and 4 bases at J, with 7 bases between the two ends. CDR3 sequence (DNA): TGCGCCAGCAGCTTGGAGGATGGAGAGACCCAGTACTTC. Its protein is CASSLEDGETQYF. The whole variable domain, filled in from reference TRBV5-1 and TRBJ2-5, reads KAGVTQTPRYLIKTRGQQVTLSCSPISGHRSVSWYQQTPGQGLQFLFEYFSETQRNKGNFPGRFSGRQFSNSRSEMNVSTLELGDSALYLCASSLEDGETQYFGPGTRLLVL.

This clone was observed a few times. The chain employs TRBV2 and TRBJ1-5; TRBD1 aligns across 7 bases. CDR3 length: 13 amino acids. J was trimmed by 4 bases and V by 6 bases; bases with no gene match: 3. Germline CDR1 SNHLY, CDR2 FYNNEI. The CDR3 nucleotides read TGTGCCAGCAGGGGACAGCTAAATCAGCCCCAGCATTTT. Translation: CASRGQLNQPQHF.

The chain has TRBV20-1 and TRBJ2-2; unclear D gene. CDR1 and CDR2 from the germline V gene are DFQATT and SNEGSKA (reference sequence). With 6 bases removed from V and 7 bases from J, the gap between germline ends came to 9 bases. The CDR3 is 11 residues long. In DNA form, the CDR3 reads TGCAGTGCCCCCTCGGACGGGGAGCTGTTTTTT. Translation: CSAPSDGELFF.

The sample holds one count of this clone. The rearrangement joins TRBV7-8 to TRBJ2-7; possible D gene TRBD1, 6 bases. Trimming cost V 5 bases and J 7 bases, with 9 bases left between them. The CDR3 extends over 11 amino acids. Germline-derived CDR1 and CDR2 are SGHVS and FQNEAQ. The CDR3 loop reads CASSPGTEQYF. The DNA of the CDR3 is TGTGCCAGCAGCCCCGGGACAGAGCAGTACTTC.

The genes are TRBV4-1 and TRBJ1-6; D might be TRBD1 (6 bases). The CDR3 extends over 17 amino acids. Trimming stripped 2 bases from V and 8 bases from J, with 19 bases between. In germline, CDR1 is MGHRA, CDR2 YSYEKL. CDR3: CASSQYVPGQSDSPLHF. The DNA for the CDR3 is TGCGCCAGCAGCCAATATGTTCCCGGACAGTCGGATTCACCCCTCCACTTT.

The V gene is TRBV2, the J gene TRBJ2-7; 8 bases are a match to TRBD2. Germline CDR1 and CDR2: SNHLY and FYNNEI. This CDR3 has 16 residues. The junction had 14 bases not matched to a gene; V was cut back by 8 bases and J by 2 bases. The CDR3 loop reads CASPGGWRGDTYEQYV. The DNA of the CDR3 is TGTGCCAGCCCGGGTGGGTGGCGGGGGGATACCTACGAGCAGTACGTC.